Included here is one T cell receptor (beta chain) sequence, with context. The sample comes from a study of blood T cell repertoires in COVID-19. This CDR3 comprises 13 residues. CDR1 and CDR2 from the germline V gene are SNHLY and FYNNEI. V trimming: 7 bases; J trimming: 6 bases; junction bases outside the gene matches: 7. Profiling relied on immunoSEQ multiplex PCR, and the TCRdb table lists in-frame clones only, not all of them. The top ten clones hold about 17% of a sample with about 110,000 clones, approximately 85% of them seen once. This receptor was identified in an older woman with acute or convalescent COVID-19. J is TRBJ2-7 and V is TRBV2; TRBD1 agrees at 9 bases. The sample was peripheral blood. This chain's CDR3 is CASMGQGLGEQYF. DNA of the CDR3: TGTGCCAGCATGGGACAGGGCCTAGGCGAGCAGTACTTC. Filled out from reference TRBV2 and TRBJ2-7, the complete variable domain reads EPEVTQTPSHQVTQMGQEVILRCVPISNHLYFYWYRQILGQKVEFLVSFYNNEISEKSEIFDDQFSVERPDGSNFTLKIRSTKLEDSAMYFCASMGQGLGEQYFGPGTRLTVT.